The entry below gives a single TCR beta chain sequence along with its context. Its antigen is currently unknown. Extracted RNA was reverse transcribed, and the resulting cDNA served as sequencing template. This table comes from immunoSEQ multiplex PCR, and its TCRdb copy is limited to in-frame clones, with some not included. In the table there are some 170,000 clones, about 61% of which are singletons. This sample was taken from a study of CD8+ T cells in alopecia areata. Findings and limits, study-wide: Especially in alopecia totalis/universalis, lesional scalp showed greater clonality than normal scalp did.

Noted treatment: oral pan-JAK inhibitor, 5-10 mg twice daily. The starting material was CD4+ T cells sorted from blood, obtained between weeks 55 and 70, from a patient treated with tofacitinib. This sequence originates from a human donor with alopecia areata.

For the CDR3, the DNA is TGTGCCAGCAGCTTAGGGACGAACACCGGGGAGCTGTTTTTT. Its protein product is CASSLGTNTGELFF. V and J are TRBV7-9 and TRBJ2-2, with unresolved D. Germline-derived CDR1 and CDR2 are SEHNR and FQNEAQ (reference sequence). With 1 base removed from V and 0 bases from J, the gap between germline ends came to 3 bases. This CDR3 has 14 amino acids.